Described below is a single T cell receptor beta chain sequence and its context. Its antigen remains unidentified. The record originates from a study of OX40 agonist ivuxolimab in advanced cancers. Overall study results and limits: CD8+ T cells averaged more expanded clones than CD4+. Both CD4+ and CD8+ T cell populations in blood had undergone clonal expansion by week 6 at 0.1 to 3.0 mg/kg.

Only in-frame clones appear in the TCRdb table, and some are missing; sequencing was by immunoSEQ multiplex PCR. The sample records 60,000 to 85,000 clones, roughly four fifths being singletons. The CDR3 has 11 residues. Between the trimmed V and J ends, which lost 6 bases and 4 bases, there was a span of 7 bases. Germline values: CDR1 SNHLY, CDR2 FYNNEI. Sample: CD4+ or CD8+ T cells sorted from blood, taken in a trial of the OX40 agonist ivuxolimab. The rearrangement links TRBV2 to TRBJ2-7; D remains ambiguous. The clonotype was recovered from an adult with an advanced solid tumor such as melanoma, head and neck, liver or kidney cancer. CDR3: CASSPFYEQYF. Written as DNA, the CDR3 is TGTGCCAGCAGCCCCTTTTACGAGCAGTACTTC.